This T cell receptor (beta chain) was profiled in a study of blood T cells in healthy people across ages. The use of a sample-barcoded 5' primer and a J-beta primer mix characterized a second PCR of roughly 6 to 11 cycles. TCRdb fed the 5' RACE reads into MiXCR, producing one record per CDR3 protein. The table shows about 290,000 distinct CDR3 sequences, with 25% to 30% occurring only once. This CDR3 has 13 residues. Germline V gene lookup returns CDR1 SGHVS and CDR2 FQNEAQ. Deletions cut 3 bases from V and 8 bases from J, with 11 bases between. Turning to this clonotype: Its target is not known.

Broader study findings: Unknown donor CMV status possibly confounded expanded clonotype changes. Getting older went along with TCR beta diversity per million T cells dropping roughly linearly. Diversity figures derived from one million T cells were judged to underestimate the true value. Unsorted PBMC input precluded a conclusive naive versus antigen-experienced comparison.

This TCR came from a woman in her 70s in good health. The sample taken for sequencing was blood. The chain couples TRBV7-8 to TRBJ2-4; D not resolved. CDR3 sequence (DNA): TGTGCCAGCAGCTTGCGATTCACGGACATTCAGTACTTC. Translating it yields CASSLRFTDIQYF.